A single sample gave rise to the 28 T cell receptor beta chains below, sequenced in a study of control samples from healthy donors and cancer patients. Profiling relied on immunoSEQ multiplex PCR, and the TCRdb table lists in-frame clones only, not all of them. Seen here are about 83,000 clones, roughly 89% observed once, and the top ten hold 15% to 19%. The specimen sequenced was blood. These receptors were obtained from a man younger than 45 in good health.

The rearrangement uses TRBV11-3 and TRBJ2-1; 12 positions match TRBD2. After removal of 5 bases from V and 0 bases from J, the junction contained 5 bases not matched to a gene. The germline V gene encodes CDR1 SGHNT and CDR2 YENEEA. The CDR3 covers 17 residues. The CDR3 DNA sequence: TGTGCCAGCAGCATTGGACTAGCGGGAAGCTCCTACAATGAGCAGTTCTTC. Amino acids: CASSIGLAGSSYNEQFF.

V is TRBV6-4 and J is TRBJ1-5; tentative D call: TRBD1 (5 bases). CDR3 length equals 18 residues. V was pared by 0 bases and J by 7 bases, with 22 bases between. Germline CDR1 is MRHNA and CDR2 is SNTAGT. The CDR3 here is CASSDSKKGRKGRQPQHF. In DNA form, the CDR3 reads TGTGCCAGCAGTGACTCGAAGAAGGGAAGGAAGGGACGGCAGCCCCAGCATTTT.

The rearrangement uses TRBV14 and TRBJ1-6; 12 bases are a match to TRBD1. Germline CDR1 and CDR2: SGHDN and FVKESK. The V and J ends lost 8 bases and 9 bases, in that order; junction bases with no gene match: 2. This CDR3 has 13 residues. The CDR3 nucleotides read TGTGCCAGCTCGGGACAGGGGGCTTCACCCCTCCACTTT. Its translation is CASSGQGASPLHF.

This clone has only one observation. This chain uses TRBV15 with TRBJ2-1, with 10 nucleotides matching TRBD1. This CDR3 contains 16 residues. J was trimmed by 10 bases and V by 3 bases; bases with no gene match: 12. Germline V gene lookup returns CDR1 LNHNV and CDR2 YYDKDF (reference sequence). The CDR3 spells CATSSGGDRGLEEQFF. The CDR3 DNA follows: TGTGCCACCAGCAGCGGCGGGGACAGGGGCTTGGAGGAGCAGTTCTTC.

The gene calls are TRBV3-1 (or the pseudogene TRBV3-2) and TRBJ2-7; possibly TRBD1 or TRBD2 for D (5 bases each). The CDR3 has 14 residues. Trimming cost V 3 bases and J 8 bases, with 17 bases left between them. Germline V gives CDR1 LGHDT, CDR2 YNNKEL (reference sequence). The CDR3 nucleotides read TGTGCCAGCAGCCAGGACCCGGGACCCCCGCAGCAGTACTTC. This gives the protein CASSQDPGPPQQYF.

The chain has TRBV2 and TRBJ1-1; 8 bases are shared with TRBD1. CDR1 is SNHLY and CDR2 is FYNNEI in the germline V gene. The length of the CDR3 is 17 residues. V shed 7 bases, J shed 2 bases, and the junction held 15 bases outside the gene matches. The CDR3 loop reads CASIEEPGQVTNTEAFF. The CDR3 nucleotides read TGTGCCAGCATAGAAGAACCGGGACAGGTAACCAACACTGAAGCTTTCTTT. Variable domain in full (rest from reference TRBV2 and TRBJ1-1): EPEVTQTPSHQVTQMGQEVILRCVPISNHLYFYWYRQILGQKVEFLVSFYNNEISEKSEIFDDQFSVERPDGSNFTLKIRSTKLEDSAMYFCASIEEPGQVTNTEAFFGQGTRLTVV.

V usage is TRBV4-1 and J usage is TRBJ2-2, with TRBD2 as a possible D gene (5 bases). This CDR3 spans 15 amino acids. From germline, CDR1 is MGHRA and CDR2 YSYEKL. V dropped 4 bases and J dropped 4 bases, with 13 bases sitting between them. The CDR3 region has the DNA TGCGCCAGCAGCCCTCCAAACCGGGGCACCGGGGAGCTGTTTTTT. As protein: CASSPPNRGTGELFF.

The genes are TRBV7-9 and TRBJ2-7, with unresolved D. The CDR3 has 13 residues. Germline V lookup: CDR1 SEHNR, CDR2 FQNEAQ (reference sequence). Trimming removed 2 bases from V and 3 bases from J, with 8 bases in between. CDR3 sequence: CASSLSHIYEQYF. CDR3 bases: TGTGCCAGCAGCTTATCTCACATCTACGAGCAGTACTTC.

The V gene is TRBV10-1, the J gene TRBJ1-5, with D perhaps matching TRBD1 (6 bases). This CDR3 comprises 15 residues. Trimming stripped 0 bases from V and 9 bases from J, with 15 bases between. Germline lookup yields CDR1 WNHNN and CDR2 SYGVQD (reference sequence). The CDR3 region is CASSESKGGPGPQHF. DNA for the CDR3: TGCGCCAGCAGTGAGTCAAAGGGGGGGCCTGGGCCCCAGCATTTT.

In this sample, this clone turned up once. V gene TRBV6-5 combines with J gene TRBJ1-6, with TRBD1 identical over 10 bases. CDR1 and CDR2 from the germline V gene are MNHEY and SVGAGI. This CDR3 contains 13 residues. J gave up 12 bases and V 5 bases, and 4 bases lay outside the gene matches. The CDR3 sequence: CASSRTGGRPLHF. The CDR3 region has the DNA TGTGCCAGCAGTCGGACAGGGGGACGACCCCTCCACTTT.

The chain joins TRBV6-5 to TRBJ2-2; D not resolved. This CDR3 region has 16 residues. V lost 2 bases and J lost 1, with 11 bases in between. Per the germline V gene, CDR1 is MNHEY and CDR2 is SVGAGI. CDR3 bases: TGTGCCAGCAGTTACCTATGGGCAGAGAACACCGGGGAGCTGTTTTTT. This sequence encodes CASSYLWAENTGELFF.

A single count supports this clone. The chain has TRBV12-5 and TRBJ2-5; TRBD2 aligns across 11 bases. The CDR3 runs to 14 residues. After removal of 6 bases from V and 3 bases from J, the junction contained 3 bases not matched to a gene. From germline, CDR1 is LGHNT and CDR2 FRNRAP. CDR3 amino acids: CASGTGLAEETQYF. DNA of the CDR3: TGTGCTAGTGGCACGGGACTAGCGGAAGAGACCCAGTACTTC.

This chain joins TRBV6-2 or TRBV6-3 and TRBJ1-2; 7 bases map to TRBD1. Germline-derived CDR1 and CDR2 are MNHEY and SVGEGT. The V gene end was trimmed by 6 bases and the J gene end by 4 bases; junction bases not matched to a gene: 5. CDR3 length equals 13 residues. CDR3 amino acids: CASSFGQVYGYTF. CDR3 sequence (DNA): TGTGCCAGCAGCTTTGGACAGGTCTATGGCTACACCTTC.

The rearrangement links TRBV7-3 to TRBJ2-1, with 9 bases identical to TRBD2. The germline CDR1 and CDR2 sequences are SGHTA and FQGTGA. The CDR3 is 15 residues long. The J segment lost 7 bases and the V segment lost 3 bases, leaving 7 bases of the junction unmatched. For the CDR3, the DNA is TGTGCCAGCAGCTTGGGGGGCCTAGCGGGGAATGAGCAGTTCTTC. This gives the protein CASSLGGLAGNEQFF.

This chain connects TRBV10-3 to TRBJ1-5; D ambiguous. The V end was cut by 4 bases, the J end by 0 bases, with 7 bases between. This CDR3 is 14 amino acids long. Germline lookup yields CDR1 ENHRY and CDR2 SYGVKD. CDR3 DNA sequence: TGTGCCATCAGTGGCACGGATAGCAATCAGCCCCAGCATTTT. It yields the protein CAISGTDSNQPQHF.

This sequence joins TRBV12-3 or TRBV12-4 and TRBJ2-7, with a possible D match to TRBD1 (6 bases). V shed 6 bases and J shed 3 bases, with 6 bases lying between them. The CDR3 runs to 11 residues. CDR3: CASRQGYEQYF. The DNA for the CDR3 is TGTGCCAGCAGACAGGGCTACGAGCAGTACTTC.

V and J are TRBV9 and TRBJ1-2; 9 nucleotides agree with TRBD1. V shed 3 bases and J 1 base; nucleotides not matched to a gene: 4. The CDR3 is 15 amino acids. The germline gives CDR1 SGDLS, CDR2 YYNGEE. The CDR3 is CASSEDRGLNYGYTF. In DNA form, the CDR3 reads TGTGCCAGCAGCGAGGACAGGGGACTTAACTATGGCTACACCTTC.

The chain recombines TRBV10-3 with TRBJ2-5; 8 bases map to TRBD2. The CDR3 is 17 amino acids. Losses at the gene ends were 2 bases for V and 3 bases for J; bases not matched to a gene: 11. Germline loops: CDR1 ENHRY, CDR2 SYGVKD. The CDR3 is CAISEPRLSGMEETQYF. For the CDR3, the DNA is TGTGCCATCAGTGAGCCCAGGCTTAGCGGGATGGAAGAGACCCAGTACTTC.

The V and J genes are TRBV10-2 and TRBJ1-4; D remains unclear. The V end lost 7 bases, the J end lost 7 bases, and 13 bases lay between the germline ends. Per the germline V gene, CDR1 is WSHSY and CDR2 is SAAADI. CDR3 length equals 13 residues. The CDR3: CASKPRKGEKLFF. CDR3 bases: TGCGCCAGCAAGCCCCGTAAGGGTGAAAAACTGTTTTTT.

The rearrangement uses TRBV29-1 and TRBJ1-6, with 9 nucleotides matching TRBD1. V was pared by 4 bases and J by 10 bases, with 5 bases of the junction left unmatched. This CDR3 region has 13 residues. The germline V gene has CDR1 SQVTM and CDR2 ANQGSEA. The CDR3 protein is CSVGDRANSPLHF. CDR3 nucleotides: TGCAGCGTTGGGGACAGGGCGAACTCACCCCTCCACTTT.

The V call is TRBV5-1, the J call TRBJ2-2, with D uncertain. This CDR3 has 13 amino acids. The germline gives CDR1 SGHRS, CDR2 YFSETQ. Deletions cut 2 bases from V and 3 bases from J, with 5 bases between. The CDR3 region is CASSFDDTGELFF. The CDR3 DNA reads TGCGCCAGCAGCTTTGATGACACCGGGGAGCTGTTTTTT.

This chain links TRBV3-1 (or the pseudogene TRBV3-2) with TRBJ2-1; a possible D gene is TRBD2 (5 bases). This CDR3 spans 17 amino acids. CDR1 is LGHDT and CDR2 is YNNKEL in the germline V gene (reference sequence). The V and J ends lost 0 bases and 4 bases respectively, with 16 bases between them. In nucleotides, the CDR3 is TGTGCCAGCAGCCAAGATGGTAGGGTGACGGGGTACAATGAGCAGTTCTTC. Residues: CASSQDGRVTGYNEQFF.

This clone was seen only a few times. CDR3 loop: CASSRSIGAYEQYF. DNA for the CDR3: TGTGCCAGCAGCCGCAGTATAGGTGCCTACGAGCAGTACTTC. The rearrangement uses TRBV14 and TRBJ2-7; D remains ambiguous. Germline-derived CDR1 and CDR2 are SGHDN and FVKESK. V was cut by 4 bases and J by 2 bases, with 12 bases left in between. This CDR3 region has 14 residues.

This rearrangement joins TRBV11-3 to TRBJ2-7; D is possibly TRBD1 (6 bases). Germline V gives CDR1 SGHNT, CDR2 YENEEA. Trimming removed 5 bases from V and 2 bases from J, with 10 bases in between. CDR3 length equals 13 residues. DNA of the CDR3: TGTGCCAGCAGCCCCGGACAGCCCTACGAGCAGTACTTC. Translated, it gives CASSPGQPYEQYF.

V is TRBV7-3 and J is TRBJ2-1, with D perhaps matching TRBD2 (6 bases). Germline V gene sequence: CDR1 SGHTA, CDR2 FQGTGA. V lost 5 bases and J lost 1, with 9 bases in between. The CDR3 runs to 14 residues. CDR3 DNA sequence: TGTGCCAGCAGCCGGGACTGGTCCTACAATGAGCAGTTCTTC. Protein: CASSRDWSYNEQFF.

This clone was recorded a few times. V usage is TRBV5-1 and J usage is TRBJ2-1, with D possibly TRBD2 on 6 matching bases. V was shortened by 0 bases and J by 9 bases, with 13 bases between the two germline ends. CDR3 length: 14 amino acids. The germline gives CDR1 SGHRS, CDR2 YFSETQ. In nucleotides, the CDR3 is TGCGCCAGCAGCTTGGAGGCTAGCGTGGGTGAGCAGTTCTTC. It yields the protein CASSLEASVGEQFF. The whole variable domain, filled in from reference TRBV5-1 and TRBJ2-1, reads KAGVTQTPRYLIKTRGQQVTLSCSPISGHRSVSWYQQTPGQGLQFLFEYFSETQRNKGNFPGRFSGRQFSNSRSEMNVSTLELGDSALYLCASSLEASVGEQFFGPGTRLTVL.

CDR3 protein: CASSLRQGSGEQYF. As DNA, the CDR3 is TGTGCCAGCAGTTTACGACAGGGATCTGGCGAGCAGTACTTC. The chain is built from TRBV28 and TRBJ2-7; TRBD1 aligns across 7 bases. The CDR3 has 14 amino acids. From germline, CDR1 is MDHEN and CDR2 SYDVKM. Germline trimming cut 2 bases from V and 6 bases from J; bases unmatched to any gene: 7.

V gene TRBV4-3 combines with J gene TRBJ2-5; 9 positions match TRBD2. This CDR3 region has 16 residues. The germline gives CDR1 LGHNA, CDR2 YSLEER. The V gene end was trimmed by 1 base and the J gene end by 5 bases; junction bases not matched to a gene: 8. Here the CDR3 reads CASSQGPSGDGETQYF. The CDR3 DNA follows: TGCGCCAGCAGCCAAGGTCCTAGCGGGGATGGGGAGACCCAGTACTTC.